Given below is one T cell receptor beta chain in context. Antigen unknown. The entry originates in a study of cytomegalovirus exposure and HLA in healthy donors. Overall study findings and caveats: A classifier reportedly called cytomegalovirus status with high sensitivity and specificity.

The PCR contained 60 Vbeta and 13 Jbeta primers. Sequencing used immunoSEQ multiplex PCR; TCRdb keeps in-frame clones, though not all of them. Here the sample spans 110,000 to 150,000 clones, roughly 85% being singletons. Trimming pared 4 bases from V and 0 bases from J, leaving 7 bases between. The germline CDR1 and CDR2 sequences are LNHDA and SQIVND (reference sequence). The CDR3 covers 13 residues. Sequencing used PBMCs. V usage is TRBV19 and J usage is TRBJ2-7; perhaps TRBD2 as D (6 bases). The TCR sequence derives from a male donor in good health and CMV-seronegative. CDR3 nucleotides: TGTGCCAGTAGTACGGGACTCTCCTACGAGCAGTACTTC. The encoded protein is CASSTGLSYEQYF.